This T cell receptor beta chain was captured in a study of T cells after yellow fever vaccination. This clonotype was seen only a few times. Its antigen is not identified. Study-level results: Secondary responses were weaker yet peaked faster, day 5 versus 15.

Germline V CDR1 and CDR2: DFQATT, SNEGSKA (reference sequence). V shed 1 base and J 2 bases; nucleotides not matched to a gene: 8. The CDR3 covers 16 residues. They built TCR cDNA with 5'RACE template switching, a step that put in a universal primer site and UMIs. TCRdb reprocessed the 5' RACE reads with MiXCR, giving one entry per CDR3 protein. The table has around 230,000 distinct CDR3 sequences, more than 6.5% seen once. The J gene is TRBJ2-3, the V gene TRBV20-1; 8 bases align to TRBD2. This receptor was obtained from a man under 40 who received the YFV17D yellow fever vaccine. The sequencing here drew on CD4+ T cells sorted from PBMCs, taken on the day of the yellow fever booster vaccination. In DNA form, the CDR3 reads TGCAGTGCTAGAGTACAACTAGCGGAGCACACAGATACGCAGTATTTT. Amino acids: CSARVQLAEHTDTQYF.